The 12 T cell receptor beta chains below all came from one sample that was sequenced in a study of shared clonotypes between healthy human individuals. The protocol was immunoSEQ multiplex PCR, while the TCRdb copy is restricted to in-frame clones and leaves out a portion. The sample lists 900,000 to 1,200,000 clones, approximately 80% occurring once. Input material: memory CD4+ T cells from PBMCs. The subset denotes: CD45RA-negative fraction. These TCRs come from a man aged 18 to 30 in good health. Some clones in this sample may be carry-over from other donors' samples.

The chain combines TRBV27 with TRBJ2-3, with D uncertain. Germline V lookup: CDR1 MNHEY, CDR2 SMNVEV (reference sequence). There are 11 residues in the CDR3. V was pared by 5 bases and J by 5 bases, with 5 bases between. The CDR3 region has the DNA TGTGCCAGCAGTAAAAGAGATACGCAGTATTTT. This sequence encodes CASSKRDTQYF.

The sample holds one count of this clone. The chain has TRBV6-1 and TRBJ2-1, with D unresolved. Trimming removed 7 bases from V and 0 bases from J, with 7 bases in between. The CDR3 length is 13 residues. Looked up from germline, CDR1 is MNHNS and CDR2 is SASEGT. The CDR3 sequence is CASTRVSYNEQFF. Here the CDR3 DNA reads TGTGCCAGCACCCGGGTCTCCTACAATGAGCAGTTCTTC.

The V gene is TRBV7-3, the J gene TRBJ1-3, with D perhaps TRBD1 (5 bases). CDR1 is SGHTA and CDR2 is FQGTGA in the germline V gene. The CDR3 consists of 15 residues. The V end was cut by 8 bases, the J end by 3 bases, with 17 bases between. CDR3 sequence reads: CASGDQGGNGNTIYF. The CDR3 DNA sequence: TGTGCCAGCGGGGATCAGGGCGGTAATGGAAACACCATATATTTT.

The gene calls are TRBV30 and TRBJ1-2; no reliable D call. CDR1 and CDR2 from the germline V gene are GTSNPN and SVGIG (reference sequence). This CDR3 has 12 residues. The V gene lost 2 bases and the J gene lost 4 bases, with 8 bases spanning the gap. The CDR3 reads CAWSSGIYGYTF. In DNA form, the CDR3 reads TGTGCCTGGAGTTCGGGAATCTATGGCTACACCTTC. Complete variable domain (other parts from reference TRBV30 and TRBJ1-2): SQTIHQWPATLVQPVGSPLSLECTVEGTSNPNLYWYRQAAGRGLQLLFYSVGIGQISSEVPQNLSASRPQDRQFILSSKKLLLSDSGFYLCAWSSGIYGYTFGSGTRLTVV.

The CDR3, as DNA: TGCGCCAGCACTACGGGGACAGGGGAGTTTGGCTACACCTTC. Amino acids: CASTTGTGEFGYTF. The rearrangement uses TRBV5-1 and TRBJ1-2; 10 nucleotides match TRBD1. The CDR3 has 14 amino acids. V lost 6 bases and J lost 7; bases outside the gene matches: 9. Germline V lookup: CDR1 SGHRS, CDR2 YFSETQ.

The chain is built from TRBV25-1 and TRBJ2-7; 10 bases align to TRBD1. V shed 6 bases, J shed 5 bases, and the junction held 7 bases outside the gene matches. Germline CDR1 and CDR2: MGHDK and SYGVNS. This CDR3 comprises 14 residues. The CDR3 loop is CASRNPGQGNEQYF. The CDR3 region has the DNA TGTGCCAGCAGGAACCCGGGACAGGGGAACGAGCAGTACTTC.

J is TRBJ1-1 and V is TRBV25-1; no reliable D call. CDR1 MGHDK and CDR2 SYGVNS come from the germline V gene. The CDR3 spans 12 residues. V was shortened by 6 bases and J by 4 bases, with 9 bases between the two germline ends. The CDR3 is CASRREGTEAFF. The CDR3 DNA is TGTGCCAGCAGGCGGGAGGGCACTGAAGCTTTCTTT.

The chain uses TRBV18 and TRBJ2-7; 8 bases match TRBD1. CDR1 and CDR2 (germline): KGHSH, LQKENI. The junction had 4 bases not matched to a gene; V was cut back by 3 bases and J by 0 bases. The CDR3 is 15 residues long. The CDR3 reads CASSPTGDSSYEQYF. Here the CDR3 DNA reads TGTGCCAGCTCACCGACAGGGGATAGCTCCTACGAGCAGTACTTC.

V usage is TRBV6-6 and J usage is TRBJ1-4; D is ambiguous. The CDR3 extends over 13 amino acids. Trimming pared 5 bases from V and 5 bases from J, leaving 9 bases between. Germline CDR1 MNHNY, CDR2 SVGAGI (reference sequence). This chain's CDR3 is CASSLDGNEKLFF. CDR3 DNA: TGTGCCAGCAGTCTGGACGGGAATGAAAAACTGTTTTTT.

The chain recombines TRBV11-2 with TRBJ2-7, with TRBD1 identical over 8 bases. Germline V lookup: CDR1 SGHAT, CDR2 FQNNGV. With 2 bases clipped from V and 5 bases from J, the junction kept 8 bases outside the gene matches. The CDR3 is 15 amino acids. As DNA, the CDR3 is TGTGCCAGCAGCTTACGCAGGGGGCATGAGAACGAGCAGTACTTC. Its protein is CASSLRRGHENEQYF.

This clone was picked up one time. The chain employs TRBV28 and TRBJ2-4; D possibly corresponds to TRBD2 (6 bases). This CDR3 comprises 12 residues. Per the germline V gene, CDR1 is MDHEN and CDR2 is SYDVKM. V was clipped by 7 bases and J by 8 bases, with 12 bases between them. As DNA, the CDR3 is TGTGCCAGCACCGGGGGTTTGGACATTCAGTACTTC. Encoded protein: CASTGGLDIQYF.

DNA of the CDR3: TGTGCCAGCAGCCAGGACAGGCTAGCCTACGAGCAGTACTTC. This encodes CASSQDRLAYEQYF. The chain is built from TRBV5-6 and TRBJ2-7, with 7 bases lining up with TRBD1. The CDR3 is 14 amino acids. CDR1 is SGHDT, CDR2 YYEEEE, per germline. Trimming took 4 bases from V and 2 from J; bases not matched to a gene: 6.